These 5 T cell receptor beta chains share one sample of origin, sequenced in a study of shared T cell receptors in the human thymus. Method: immunoSEQ multiplex PCR; TCRdb's copy keeps in-frame clones and lacks some. The table includes about 380,000 clones, roughly 94% detected once. Input material: thymocytes. Receptors originate from a human donor.

CDR3 in amino acids: CASSSGSGTTGNTIYF. The CDR3 DNA reads as TGTGCCAGCAGCTCCGGATCAGGAACCACTGGAAACACCATATATTTT. This rearrangement joins TRBV11-3 to TRBJ1-3; no clear D gene. Germline values: CDR1 SGHNT, CDR2 YENEEA. This CDR3 has 16 residues. Trimming left V 4 bases short and J 2 bases short, with 15 bases between.

The chain joins TRBV4-2 to TRBJ2-7; TRBD2 matches 14 bases. This CDR3 has 18 amino acids. V shed 1 base and J 0 bases; nucleotides not matched to a gene: 5. Germline assignment: CDR1 LGHNA and CDR2 YNFKEQ. The chain's CDR3 is CASSQGTSGRTSSYEQYF. In nucleotides, the CDR3 is TGTGCCAGCAGCCAAGGGACTAGCGGGAGGACTTCCTCCTACGAGCAGTACTTC.

The genes are TRBV7-9 and TRBJ2-1, with 9 bases lining up with TRBD2. CDR1 SEHNR and CDR2 FQNEAQ come from the germline V gene (reference sequence). The CDR3 spans 17 residues. Losses at the gene ends were 5 bases for V and 7 bases for J; bases not matched to a gene: 15. CDR3: CASSRPFSGSGRNEQFF. In DNA form, the CDR3 reads TGTGCCAGCAGCCGCCCGTTTAGCGGGAGCGGTAGAAATGAGCAGTTCTTC.

This clone was detected only once. This chain uses TRBV6-5 with TRBJ2-5; tentatively, D is TRBD2 (5 bases). Germline CDR1 is MNHEY and CDR2 is SVGAGI. This CDR3 spans 12 amino acids. Trimming took off 8 bases at V and 5 bases at J, with 12 bases between the two ends. CDR3 protein: CASENPGETQYF. The CDR3 nucleotides are TGTGCCAGCGAGAATCCGGGGGAGACCCAGTACTTC.

The chain employs TRBV14 and TRBJ2-1; 7 nucleotides line up with TRBD2. CDR1 is SGHDN and CDR2 is FVKESK in the germline V gene. The junction had 14 bases not matched to a gene; V was cut back by 6 bases and J by 0 bases. The CDR3 is made up of 18 amino acids. For the CDR3, the DNA is TGTGCCAGCAGTCACCATGGGGCGGGAGCCGGCTCCTACAATGAGCAGTTCTTC. Translation gives CASSHHGAGAGSYNEQFF.